One and the same sample provided the 9 T cell receptor beta chains below, sequenced in a study of blood T cells in healthy people across ages. Together with a sample-barcoded 5' primer, a J-beta primer mix was included in a second PCR lasting about 7 to 11 cycles. MiXCR, run by TCRdb on the 5' RACE reads, gives a single entry per CDR3 protein. The sample holds 600,000 to 900,000 distinct CDR3 sequences, roughly 25% seen once. These same records also appear under a second study, on T cells of mothers and their children.

The sequencing sample was made of blood. These receptors were collected from a boy younger than 18 in good health.

CDR3 loop: CASSFPDSNQPQHF. The CDR3 region has the DNA TGTGCCAGCAGTTTCCCAGATAGCAATCAGCCCCAGCATTTT. The chain combines TRBV28 with TRBJ1-5; D gene unclear. This CDR3 spans 14 amino acids. Germline CDR1 MDHEN, CDR2 SYDVKM. Trimming took off 3 bases at V and 0 bases at J, with 6 bases between the two ends.

This chain uses TRBV20-1 with TRBJ2-3, with TRBD1 identical over 10 bases. With V trimmed by 5 bases and J by 5 bases, 4 bases remained unmatched. In germline, CDR1 is DFQATT, CDR2 SNEGSKA (reference sequence). There are 13 residues in the CDR3. The CDR3 sequence: CSAGTGEVDTQYF. CDR3 nucleotides: TGCAGTGCTGGGACAGGGGAGGTAGATACGCAGTATTTT.

This clonotype was seen only a few times. V gene TRBV29-1 combines with J gene TRBJ2-5, with 8 bases identical to TRBD2. This CDR3 region has 13 residues. The germline V gene has CDR1 SQVTM and CDR2 ANQGSEA. J gave up 5 bases and V 3 bases, and 5 bases lay outside the gene matches. This CDR3 reads CSVDPGGAETQYF. The DNA of the CDR3 is TGCAGCGTTGACCCCGGGGGGGCGGAGACCCAGTACTTC. The full variable domain, rest sourced from reference TRBV29-1 and TRBJ2-5, is SAVISQKPSRDICQRGTSLTIQCQVDSQVTMMFWYRQQPGQSLTLIATANQGSEATYESGFVIDKFPISRPNLTFSTLTVSNMSPEDSSIYLCSVDPGGAETQYFGPGTRLLVL.

This rearrangement joins TRBV7-8 to TRBJ2-3; unclear D gene. The CDR3 contains 14 residues. V shed 2 bases and J shed 5 bases, with 11 bases lying between them. The germline CDR1 and CDR2 sequences are SGHVS and FQNEAQ. The CDR3 DNA sequence: TGTGCCAGCAGCTTAACCCCTGCCGAAGATACGCAGTATTTT. Protein sequence: CASSLTPAEDTQYF. Full variable domain (outside the CDR3, taken from reference TRBV7-8 and TRBJ2-3): GAGVSQSPRYKVAKRGQDVALRCDPISGHVSLFWYQQALGQGPEFLTYFQNEAQLDKSGLPSDRFFAERPEGSVSTLKIQRTQQEDSAVYLCASSLTPAEDTQYFGPGTRLTVL.

This chain uses TRBV5-1 with TRBJ2-5, with 9 bases fitting TRBD1. V lost 6 bases and J lost 4; bases outside the gene matches: 10. Looked up from germline, CDR1 is SGHRS and CDR2 is YFSETQ. The CDR3 runs 15 residues. The CDR3 DNA follows: TGCGCCAGCAACTCCGGGACAGGGTGGGGAGAGACCCAGTACTTC. Translated, it gives CASNSGTGWGETQYF. The full variable domain, in which reference TRBV5-1 and TRBJ2-5 provide the parts outside the CDR3, is KAGVTQTPRYLIKTRGQQVTLSCSPISGHRSVSWYQQTPGQGLQFLFEYFSETQRNKGNFPGRFSGRQFSNSRSEMNVSTLELGDSALYLCASNSGTGWGETQYFGPGTRLLVL.

The rearrangement links TRBV27 to TRBJ2-5; 9 bases fit TRBD2. The ends lost 5 bases at V and 13 bases at J; junction bases unmatched: 23. The CDR3 extends over 17 amino acids. The germline gives CDR1 MNHEY, CDR2 SMNVEV (reference sequence). The CDR3, as DNA: TGTGCCAGCAGTCCTTTCGCGGAGCCTAGCGGGGTCGTTAGGTCGTACTTC. Translation gives CASSPFAEPSGVVRSYF.

A few counts support this clonotype. V and J are TRBV7-9 and TRBJ2-3, with a possible D match to TRBD2 (7 bases). V was shortened by 5 bases and J by 2 bases, with 17 bases between the two germline ends. The CDR3 spans 16 residues. CDR1 is SEHNR and CDR2 is FQNEAQ in the germline V gene (reference sequence). The CDR3 DNA reads as TGTGCCAGCAGCCCTCCCAGCGCGGGGGCCACAGATACGCAGTATTTT. The encoded protein is CASSPPSAGATDTQYF.

There are a few counts of this clonotype. The rearrangement uses TRBV5-1 and TRBJ1-3; unclear D gene. The CDR3 is made up of 14 amino acids. V gave up 0 bases and J gave up 3 bases, with 7 bases separating them. Germline CDR1 reads SGHRS; CDR2 reads YFSETQ. The CDR3 DNA follows: TGCGCCAGCAGCTTGGAGGGCCGTGGAAACACCATATATTTT. Its translation is CASSLEGRGNTIYF.

This clonotype was picked up a small number of times. The gene calls are TRBV5-1 and TRBJ1-2; D may be TRBD1 (6 bases). The CDR3 has 15 amino acids. V dropped 0 bases and J dropped 2 bases, with 11 bases sitting between them. The V gene's germline CDR1 is SGHRS and CDR2 YFSETQ. The CDR3 here is CASSLAPQGNYGYTF. The DNA for the CDR3 is TGCGCCAGCAGCTTGGCCCCCCAGGGGAACTATGGCTACACCTTC.